A single sample is the source of the 5 T cell receptor beta chains below, sequenced in a study of clonality assessment in lymphoblastic leukemia (dated by TCRdb to 2017 to 2018). The method behind the library was PCR. The sequencer was an Illumina MiSeq. Through fastp at Q25 and MiXCR, TCRdb rebuilt clones from the public reads, retaining in-frame beta chains. Records with the same CDR3 protein are collapsed into one entry carrying the most frequent genes and DNA. This sample is represented by about 410 distinct CDR3 sequences; about 31% of them were singletons. The ten top clones hold under 20% of the sample. The receptors originated from a human donor with acute lymphoblastic leukemia.

This clonotype was detected only a few times. The chain combines TRBV28 with TRBJ1-5; D is unresolved. Trimming took off 3 bases at V and 5 bases at J, with 8 bases between the two ends. This CDR3 contains 13 residues. CDR1 is MDHEN and CDR2 is SYDVKM in the germline V gene. CDR3 residues: CASSFGSDQPQHF. The CDR3 region has the DNA TGTGCCAGCAGTTTCGGCTCAGATCAGCCCCAGCATTTT.

This clonotype was detected a few times. The chain couples TRBV6-2 or TRBV6-3 to TRBJ1-5; maybe TRBD1 (5 bases). The germline V gene encodes CDR1 MNHEY and CDR2 SVGEGT. This CDR3 region has 14 residues. With 7 bases removed from V and 0 bases from J, the gap between germline ends came to 10 bases. CDR3 region: CASTGGNSNQPQHF. The DNA for the CDR3 is TGTGCCAGCACCGGGGGAAATAGCAATCAGCCCCAGCATTTT.

The V gene is TRBV11-2, the J gene TRBJ1-4; 10 positions match TRBD1. CDR1 is SGHAT and CDR2 is FQNNGV in the germline V gene. The CDR3 runs 15 residues. Losses at the gene ends were 1 base for V and 6 bases for J; bases not matched to a gene: 2. CDR3 bases: TGTGCCAGCAGCTTAGGGGACAGGGGTGATGAAAAACTGTTTTTT. It yields the protein CASSLGDRGDEKLFF.

This clonotype was observed a handful of times. J is TRBJ2-2 and V is TRBV5-1; 10 bases agree with TRBD2. J gave up 6 bases and V 4 bases, and 6 bases lay outside the gene matches. This CDR3 has 15 amino acids. Germline V gene sequence: CDR1 SGHRS, CDR2 YFSETQ. The CDR3 reads CASSRGTSAPGELFF. Here the CDR3 DNA reads TGCGCCAGCAGCCGCGGGACTAGCGCCCCCGGGGAGCTGTTTTTT.

A remark on this clonotype: This may come from a read error, since a much larger clone is one base off. This rearrangement joins TRBV12-3 or TRBV12-4 to TRBJ2-1; D is unclear. The CDR3 is 11 residues long. The CDR3 protein is CACSSYNEQFF. The CDR3 region has the DNA TGTGCCTGCAGTTCCTACAATGAGCAGTTCTTC.